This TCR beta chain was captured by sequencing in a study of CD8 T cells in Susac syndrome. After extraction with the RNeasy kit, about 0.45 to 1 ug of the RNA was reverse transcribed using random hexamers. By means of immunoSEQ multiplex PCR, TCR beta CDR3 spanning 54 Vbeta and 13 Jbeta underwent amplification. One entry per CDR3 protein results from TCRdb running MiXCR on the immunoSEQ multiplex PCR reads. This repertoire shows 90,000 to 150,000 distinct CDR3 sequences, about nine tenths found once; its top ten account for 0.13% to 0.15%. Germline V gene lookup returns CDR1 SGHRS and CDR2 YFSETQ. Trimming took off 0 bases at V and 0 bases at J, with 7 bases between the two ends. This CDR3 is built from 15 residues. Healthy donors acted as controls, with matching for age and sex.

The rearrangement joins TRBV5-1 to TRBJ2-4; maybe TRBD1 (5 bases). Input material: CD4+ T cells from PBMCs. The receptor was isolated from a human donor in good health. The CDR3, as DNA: TGCGCCAGCAGCTTGGATCAGGGAGCCAAAAACATTCAGTACTTC. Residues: CASSLDQGAKNIQYF.